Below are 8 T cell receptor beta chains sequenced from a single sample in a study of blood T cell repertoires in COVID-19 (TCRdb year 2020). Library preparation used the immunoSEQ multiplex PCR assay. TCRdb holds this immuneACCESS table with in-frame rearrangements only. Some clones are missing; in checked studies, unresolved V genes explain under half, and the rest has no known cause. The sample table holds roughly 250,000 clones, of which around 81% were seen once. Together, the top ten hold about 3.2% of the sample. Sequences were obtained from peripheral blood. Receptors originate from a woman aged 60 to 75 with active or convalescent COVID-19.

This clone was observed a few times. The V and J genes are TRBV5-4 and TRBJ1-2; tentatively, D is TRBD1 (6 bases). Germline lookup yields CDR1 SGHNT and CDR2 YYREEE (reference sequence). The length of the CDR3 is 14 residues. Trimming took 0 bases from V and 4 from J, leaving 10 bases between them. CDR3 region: CASSLDRVGYGYTF. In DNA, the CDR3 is TGTGCCAGCAGCTTGGACAGGGTGGGCTATGGCTACACCTTC.

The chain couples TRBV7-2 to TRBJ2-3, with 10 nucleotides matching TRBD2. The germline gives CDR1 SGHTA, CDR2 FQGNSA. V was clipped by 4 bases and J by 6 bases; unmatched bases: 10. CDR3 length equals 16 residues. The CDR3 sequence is CASSSTRLAGPDTQYF. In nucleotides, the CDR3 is TGTGCCAGCAGCTCCACTCGACTAGCGGGCCCGGATACGCAGTATTTT.

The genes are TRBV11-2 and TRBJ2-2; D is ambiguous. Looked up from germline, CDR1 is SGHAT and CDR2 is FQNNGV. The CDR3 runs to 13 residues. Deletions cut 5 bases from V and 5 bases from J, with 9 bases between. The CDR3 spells CASSPPGTGELFF. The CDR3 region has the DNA TGTGCCAGCAGCCCCCCGGGTACCGGGGAGCTGTTTTTT.

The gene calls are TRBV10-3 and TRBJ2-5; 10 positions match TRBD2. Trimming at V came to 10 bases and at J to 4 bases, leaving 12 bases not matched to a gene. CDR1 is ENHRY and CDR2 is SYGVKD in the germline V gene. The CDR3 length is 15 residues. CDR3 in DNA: TGTGCCACCAAGAGCGGGGGGGAGGTCGTAGAGACCCAGTACTTC. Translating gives CATKSGGEVVETQYF.

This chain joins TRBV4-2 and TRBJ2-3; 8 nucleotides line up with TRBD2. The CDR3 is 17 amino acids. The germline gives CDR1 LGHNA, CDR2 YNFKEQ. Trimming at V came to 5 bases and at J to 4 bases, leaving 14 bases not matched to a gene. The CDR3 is CASSSNGGVQIPDTQYF. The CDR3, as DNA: TGTGCCAGCAGCTCAAACGGGGGGGTTCAAATTCCAGATACGCAGTATTTT.

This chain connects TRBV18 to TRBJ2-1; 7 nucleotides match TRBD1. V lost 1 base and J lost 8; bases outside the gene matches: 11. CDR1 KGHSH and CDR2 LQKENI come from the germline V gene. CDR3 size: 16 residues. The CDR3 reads CASSPLTGQVSHEQFF. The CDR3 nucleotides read TGTGCCAGCTCACCACTGACCGGACAGGTTTCGCATGAGCAGTTCTTC. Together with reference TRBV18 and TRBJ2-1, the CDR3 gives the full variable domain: NAGVMQNPRHLVRRRGQEARLRCSPMKGHSHVYWYRQLPEEGLKFMVYLQKENIIDESGMPKERFSAEFPKEGPSILRIQQVVRGDSAAYFCASSPLTGQVSHEQFFGPGTRLTVL.

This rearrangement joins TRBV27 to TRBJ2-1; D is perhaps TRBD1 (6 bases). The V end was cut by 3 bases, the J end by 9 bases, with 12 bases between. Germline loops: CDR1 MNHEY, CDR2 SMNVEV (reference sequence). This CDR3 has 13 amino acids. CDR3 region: CASSLAGAGEQFF. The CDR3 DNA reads TGTGCCAGCAGTTTGGCAGGGGCTGGTGAGCAGTTCTTC.

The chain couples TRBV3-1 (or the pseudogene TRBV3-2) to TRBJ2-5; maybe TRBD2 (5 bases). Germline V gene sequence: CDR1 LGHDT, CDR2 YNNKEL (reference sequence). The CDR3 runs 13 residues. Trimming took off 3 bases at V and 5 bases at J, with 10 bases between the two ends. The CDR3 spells CASSHVPGETQYF. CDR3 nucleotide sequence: TGTGCCAGCAGCCACGTCCCGGGGGAGACCCAGTACTTC.